The sequence of this T cell receptor beta chain was determined in a study of CD8 T cells in Susac syndrome. A remark on this clonotype: Its target is unknown.

RNA in amounts of roughly 0.5 to 1 ug was reverse transcribed with random hexamers. TCRdb ran MiXCR on the immunoSEQ multiplex PCR reads and lists one entry per CDR3 protein. This table has 110,000 to 150,000 distinct CDR3 sequences, around 95% appearing once. Findings of the study overall: There was no clonal expansion in the CD4+ T cell repertoires of Susac syndrome.

The receptor comes from a human donor with Susac syndrome. The material sequenced was CD4+ T cells from PBMCs.

The CDR3 DNA follows: TGCAGCGCCCCAAGGGACAGAACCTCGTCGACCCATGGCTACACCTTC. Translation gives CSAPRDRTSSTHGYTF. The chain combines TRBV29-1 with TRBJ1-2; TRBD1 agrees at 7 bases. Per germline, CDR1 SQVTM and CDR2 ANQGSEA. V lost 7 bases, J lost 6 bases, and 20 bases stayed unmatched. This CDR3 spans 16 amino acids.